The 13 T cell receptor beta chains below were found in one sample sequenced in a study of CD8+ T cells in alopecia areata (dated by TCRdb to 2016 to 2018). Library method: the immunoSEQ multiplex PCR assay. To provide template for TCR sequencing, every sample had RNA extracted and reverse transcribed into cDNA. Imported from immuneACCESS, the table was reduced by TCRdb to in-frame sequences with V and J called. These copies leave out some clones; in studies compared against another copy, an unresolved V gene accounts for under half, and the cause of the remainder is not known. This sample was tabulated with about 270,000 clones, among which there are no singletons. The ten most abundant clones make up 1.2% of the sample. Cells from pooled mouse cutaneous lymph nodes were stained for CD4, CD8alpha, NKG2D, NKG2ACE and other markers and then sorted on a BD Influx. Sequenced sample: CD4+ T cells sorted from a lymph node. The receptors originated from a C3H/HeJ mouse with alopecia areata. The mouse line in question has MHC haplotype H2-k.

This clone was detected only a few times. Mouse gene names apply. The read ends 4 residues early relative to the CDR3; the germline J gene fills the gap. The sample holds other DNA sequences that translate to the same CDR3. The rearrangement links TRBV19 to TRBJ2-2; weak D call: TRBD2 (6 bases). Trimming removed 4 bases at V and 1 base at J, with 8 bases between. This CDR3 has 14 residues. The V gene's germline CDR1 is FNHDT and CDR2 SITEND (reference sequence). The CDR3 protein is CASSPGGNTGQLYF. The covered CDR3 bases are TGTGCCAGCAGTCCGGGGGGAAACACCGGG.

This clone has a handful of counts. Mouse names are used for the genes. The read terminates 4 residues ahead of where the CDR3 ends, so the germline J gene completes it. The rearrangement joins TRBV31 to TRBJ1-1; 7 positions agree with TRBD1. Germline V gives CDR1 GKSSPN, CDR2 SITVG. The J segment lost 0 bases and the V segment lost 1 base, leaving 5 bases of the junction unmatched. CDR3 size: 15 residues. The part of the CDR3 DNA that was read is TGTGCCTGGAGTCCCACCGGGACAGCAAACACA. Translated, it gives CAWSPTGTANT. The full CDR3 protein is CAWSPTGTANTEVFF.

About this clone itself: Gene names denote mouse genes. The CDR3 end falls 4 residues outside the read, so it is completed with the germline J gene. This chain connects TRBV31 to TRBJ2-1; 10 bases line up with TRBD2. CDR1 is GKSSPN, CDR2 SITVG, per germline. The V and J ends lost 4 bases and 5 bases, in that order; junction bases with no gene match: 2. The CDR3 length is 13 residues. Incomplete CDR3 DNA: TGTGCCTGGAAACTGGGGGGGGATGCT. It specifies CAWKLGGDA. The full CDR3 sequence reads CAWKLGGDAEQFF.

This clone was recorded a few times. Gene names are mouse gene names. The read terminates 4 residues ahead of where the CDR3 ends, so the germline J gene completes it. Other DNA variants within this sample encode the same CDR3. The V and J genes are TRBV13-3 and TRBJ1-1; D is ambiguous. The CDR3 is 11 residues long. V was shortened by 5 bases and J by 0 bases, with 2 bases between the two germline ends. Germline V gives CDR1 NNHDY, CDR2 SYVADS. CDR3 DNA (partial): TGTGCCAGCAGACAGAACACA. Translated: CASRQNT. The complete CDR3 protein is CASRQNTEVFF.

Regarding this clone: Mouse gene names and germline throughout. The DNA ends 4 residues before the CDR3 does, and the rest of the CDR3 is filled in from the germline J gene. This chain uses TRBV13-2 with TRBJ2-2, with 7 nucleotides matching TRBD2. Per the germline V gene, CDR1 is NNHNN and CDR2 is SYGAGS (reference sequence). J gave up 4 bases and V 2 bases, and 5 bases lay outside the gene matches. CDR3 length: 15 amino acids. The CDR3 DNA, read in part, is TGTGCCAGCGGTGACATTGGGGGGACCACCGGG. It codes for CASGDIGGTTG. The CDR3 reads in full as CASGDIGGTTGQLYF.

This clone turned up a few times. Gene names and germline match the mouse. The CDR3 spells CTCSAVGGVNSDYTF. CDR3 DNA (partial): TGCACCTGCAGTGCAGTCGGAGGGGTCAACTCC. This sequence joins TRBV1 and TRBJ1-2; D possibly corresponds to TRBD1 (5 bases). The sequenced fragment ends 4 residues before the CDR3 boundary, so the rest is inferred from the germline J gene. The CDR3 runs to 15 residues. Deletions cut 1 base from V and 2 bases from J, with 11 bases between. CDR1 and CDR2 from the germline V gene are NSQYPW and LRSPGD (reference sequence).

This clone turned up a few times. A much larger clone differs by one base, so this may be a read error. Genes and germline come from the mouse. The observed sequence ends 4 residues before the CDR3 terminus, with the missing tail filled in from the germline J gene. The rearrangement links TRBV14 to TRBJ2-7; D not resolved. The length of the CDR3 is 12 residues. The V and J ends lost 5 bases and 0 bases respectively, with 6 bases between them. Germline assignment: CDR1 SGHDT and CDR2 FRDEAV. The part of the CDR3 DNA that was read is TGTGCCAGCAGCCCAAGCTCCTAT. Residues: CASSPSSY. The complete CDR3 reads CASSPSSYEQYF. The variable domain in full, completed from reference TRBV14 and TRBJ2-7, reads EAGVTQSPRYAVLQEGQAVSFWCDPISGHDTLYWYQQPRDQGPQLLVYFRDEAVIDNSQLPSDRFSAVRPKGTNSTLKIQSAKQGDTATYLCASSPSSYEQYFGPGTRLTVL.

The sample holds many counts of this clone. Gene names are mouse gene names. The read falls 4 residues short of the CDR3 end, and the missing part is taken from the germline J gene. Distinct nucleotide sequences in the sample also encode this CDR3. The genes are TRBV13-1 and TRBJ2-1, with 7 bases matching TRBD2. From germline, CDR1 is NSHNY and CDR2 SYGAGN. The V and J ends lost 1 base and 1 base, in that order; junction bases with no gene match: 2. The length of the CDR3 is 15 residues. CDR3 loop: CASSDSWGNYAEQFF. Partial CDR3 DNA: TGTGCCAGCAGTGATTCCTGGGGGAACTATGCT.

This clone was seen more than once but under ten times. Genes and germline are mouse. Read data end 4 residues before the CDR3 end; the end is taken from the germline J gene. V is TRBV19 and J is TRBJ2-3; 10 nucleotides match TRBD1. The germline gives CDR1 FNHDT, CDR2 SITEND (reference sequence). This CDR3 region has 14 residues. The CDR3 sequence is CASSSGTGEETLYF. Incomplete CDR3 DNA: TGTGCCAGCAGTTCCGGGACAGGGGAAGAA.

This clone was seen more than once but under ten times. Gene names and germline refer to mouse. The CDR3 end falls 4 residues outside the read, so it is completed with the germline J gene. The gene calls are TRBV19 and TRBJ2-5, with a possible D match to TRBD1 (6 bases). The CDR3 runs 13 residues. Germline CDR1 reads FNHDT; CDR2 reads SITEND (reference sequence). V was cut by 3 bases and J by 3 bases, with 8 bases left in between. The chain's CDR3 is CASSKGHQDTQYF. The CDR3 bases that were read are TGTGCCAGCAGTAAGGGACATCAAGAC.

Turning to this clone: Gene names and germline match the mouse. CDR3 bases read: TGTGCCAGCAGTCCGACTGGGGGTGTTGCAGAA. It yields the protein CASSPTGGVAE. The full CDR3 protein is CASSPTGGVAETLYF. The chain uses TRBV13-3 and TRBJ2-3; 9 positions agree with TRBD2. The read is 4 residues too short to cover the CDR3 end, so that end is filled in from the germline J gene. V lost 4 bases to trimming and J lost 2 bases; unmatched junction nucleotides: 5. This CDR3 spans 15 amino acids. Germline-derived CDR1 and CDR2 are NNHDY and SYVADS.

On this clone: Gene names refer to mouse genes. The read ends 4 residues before the CDR3 terminus; that terminus is restored from the germline J gene. Within the sample, other DNA sequences also encode this same CDR3. The J gene is TRBJ2-3, the V gene TRBV13-3; 7 bases align to TRBD1. There are 14 residues in the CDR3. From germline, CDR1 is NNHDY and CDR2 SYVADS. Unmatched junction bases numbered 2, after V lost 4 bases and J lost 0 bases. The part of the CDR3 DNA that was read is TGTGCCAGCAGTTCGACAGGGAGTGCAGAA. Translated: CASSSTGSAE. The full-length CDR3 reads as CASSSTGSAETLYF.

In the case of this clone: Gene names and germline match the mouse. The read gets to within 4 residues of the CDR3 end, and the germline J gene fills in the rest. The genes are TRBV31 and TRBJ2-5, with 9 bases lining up with TRBD1. This CDR3 contains 15 residues. Germline V gives CDR1 GKSSPN, CDR2 SITVG. The ends lost 1 base at V and 0 bases at J; junction bases unmatched: 2. CDR3 region: CAWSRQGDNQDTQYF. CDR3 DNA (partial): TGTGCCTGGAGTCGACAGGGGGATAACCAAGAC.